One sample yielded the 29 T cell receptor beta chains listed below, sequenced in a study of response to subunit inactivated influenza vaccine. TCRdb fed the RT-PCR reads into MiXCR, producing one record per CDR3 protein. The profile covers more than 400,000 distinct CDR3 sequences, with under 8.5% appearing a single time and roughly 14% taken by the ten largest. Sequencing used PBMCs from blood, obtained less than 25 months after vaccination. These receptor sequences come from a man aged 45 to 70 who received an inactivated influenza vaccine.

This chain uses TRBV18 with TRBJ2-5; the match to TRBD1 covers 8 bases. Germline-derived CDR1 and CDR2 are KGHSH and LQKENI. The V segment lost 3 bases and the J segment 5 bases; nucleotides outside the gene matches: 8. The CDR3 spans 15 residues. CDR3 in DNA: TGTGCCAGCTCACCGACAGGGGACGTAGGGGAGACCCAGTACTTC. This translates into CASSPTGDVGETQYF.

V gene TRBV18 combines with J gene TRBJ2-7, with TRBD2 as a possible D gene (5 bases). This CDR3 is built from 14 residues. CDR1 and CDR2 (germline): KGHSH, LQKENI. V lost 3 bases, J lost 2 bases, and 11 bases lay in between. The CDR3 sequence is CASSPSVIPYEQYF. CDR3 bases: TGTGCCAGCTCACCTAGCGTGATCCCCTACGAGCAGTACTTC.

The chain employs TRBV27 and TRBJ2-7, with 10 bases lining up with TRBD1. With 6 bases clipped from V and 6 bases from J, the junction kept 8 bases outside the gene matches. CDR1 is MNHEY, CDR2 SMNVEV, per germline (reference sequence). The CDR3 has 14 residues. In DNA, the CDR3 is TGTGCCAGCAGGCCGGGACAGGGGTTAGGCGAGCAGTACTTC. Protein product: CASRPGQGLGEQYF.

In its sample, this clonotype was seen a few times. This chain uses TRBV28 with TRBJ1-3; 8 positions match TRBD1. The germline CDR1 and CDR2 sequences are MDHEN and SYDVKM. The trim removed 6 bases at V and 7 bases at J, leaving 5 bases unmatched. The CDR3 extends over 13 amino acids. The CDR3 DNA follows: TGTGCCAGCAGACACAGACAGGGGAACACCATATATTTT. Amino acids: CASRHRQGNTIYF.

This clonotype was seen repeatedly, ten times or more. The chain uses TRBV5-1 and TRBJ2-7; D not resolved. The CDR3 consists of 12 residues. The V gene's germline CDR1 is SGHRS and CDR2 YFSETQ. V was pared by 6 bases and J by 3 bases, with 10 bases between. CDR3 sequence (DNA): TGCGCCAGCACCCAGGAAGGCTACGAGCAGTACTTC. Residues: CASTQEGYEQYF. Full variable domain (missing parts from reference TRBV5-1 and TRBJ2-7): KAGVTQTPRYLIKTRGQQVTLSCSPISGHRSVSWYQQTPGQGLQFLFEYFSETQRNKGNFPGRFSGRQFSNSRSEMNVSTLELGDSALYLCASTQEGYEQYFGPGTRLTVT.

This clonotype came up many times. The J gene is TRBJ1-5, the V gene TRBV6-5; 8 nucleotides match TRBD1. V gave up 4 bases and J gave up 1 base; unmatched junction bases: 6. The CDR3 contains 16 residues. The germline CDR1 and CDR2 sequences are MNHEY and SVGAGI. CDR3 DNA sequence: TGTGCCAGCAGTTCTGGACAGGGAAGGAGCAATCAGCCCCAGCATTTT. It yields the protein CASSSGQGRSNQPQHF.

This clonotype has a handful of counts. This rearrangement joins TRBV3-1 to TRBJ1-1; D possibly corresponds to TRBD1 (5 bases). From germline, CDR1 is LGHDT and CDR2 YNNKEL (reference sequence). V was trimmed by 4 bases and J by 2 bases, leaving 11 bases between them. This CDR3 comprises 14 residues. In nucleotides, the CDR3 is TGTGCCAGCAGCCGCAAGACAGCAAACACTGAAGCTTTCTTT. Translating it yields CASSRKTANTEAFF.

This clonotype was recorded a few times. The chain is built from TRBV4-1 and TRBJ1-5, with 11 positions matching TRBD1. The V gene end was trimmed by 6 bases and the J gene end by 0 bases; junction bases not matched to a gene: 7. This CDR3 region has 17 residues. Germline lookup yields CDR1 MGHRA and CDR2 YSYEKL. CDR3 protein: CASSWTGGRYSNQPQHF. The CDR3 bases are TGCGCCAGCAGTTGGACAGGGGGCCGATATAGCAATCAGCCCCAGCATTTT.

Only a few counts were recorded for this clonotype. The rearrangement uses TRBV7-2 and TRBJ2-7, with 7 bases aligning to TRBD1. Germline assignment: CDR1 SGHTA and CDR2 FQGNSA. CDR3 size: 17 residues. Trimming removed 3 bases from V and 0 bases from J; junction bases left unmatched: 11. CDR3 loop: CASSFPLTGRRSYEQYF. CDR3 DNA sequence: TGTGCCAGCAGCTTCCCGTTGACAGGGAGACGCTCCTACGAGCAGTACTTC.

In nucleotides, the CDR3 is TGTGCCAGCAGCGGTTACAGGGGGCTCGGGGGCTACACCTTC. It specifies CASSGYRGLGGYTF. The chain links TRBV28 to TRBJ1-2; 9 nucleotides align to TRBD1. V shed 6 bases, J shed 8 bases, and the junction held 10 bases outside the gene matches. In germline, CDR1 is MDHEN, CDR2 SYDVKM. The CDR3 has 14 residues.

The chain carries TRBV5-1 and TRBJ2-3; D unclear. The germline V and J ends were trimmed by 0 bases and 2 bases, with 7 bases remaining between them. Looked up from germline, CDR1 is SGHRS and CDR2 is YFSETQ. The CDR3 is 14 residues long. CDR3 in DNA: TGCGCCAGCAGCTTGGCCGTCTTCACAGATACGCAGTATTTT. As protein: CASSLAVFTDTQYF.

In its sample, this clonotype was seen many times. V and J are TRBV20-1 and TRBJ2-1; 10 positions agree with TRBD2. This CDR3 is built from 15 residues. The germline gives CDR1 DFQATT, CDR2 SNEGSKA (reference sequence). Germline trimming cut 0 bases from V and 8 bases from J; bases unmatched to any gene: 7. The CDR3 here is CSARDWASGGHEQFF. The CDR3 nucleotides read TGCAGTGCTAGAGATTGGGCTAGCGGGGGTCATGAGCAGTTCTTC.

This clonotype has more than one count but fewer than ten. The chain carries TRBV7-3 and TRBJ2-6; 7 bases are shared with TRBD2. The CDR3 spans 16 residues. Trimming at V came to 5 bases and at J to 2 bases, leaving 6 bases not matched to a gene. Germline lookup yields CDR1 SGHTA and CDR2 FQGTGA. CDR3 loop: CASSPVGGTGANVLTF. The CDR3 nucleotides are TGTGCCAGCAGCCCCGTGGGAGGGACTGGGGCCAACGTCCTGACTTTC. Filled out from reference TRBV7-3 and TRBJ2-6, the complete variable domain reads GAGVSQTPSNKVTEKGKYVELRCDPISGHTALYWYRQSLGQGPEFLIYFQGTGAADDSGLPNDRFFAVRPEGSVSTLKIQRTERGDSAVYLCASSPVGGTGANVLTFGAGSRLTVL.

In its sample, this clonotype was seen a few times. The CDR3 sequence: CASSRRDLTYEQYF. CDR3 in DNA: TGTGCCAGCAGCAGACGGGACTTAACCTACGAGCAGTACTTC. V is TRBV14 and J is TRBJ2-7; D is perhaps TRBD2 (6 bases). The V and J ends lost 5 bases and 2 bases respectively, with 13 bases between them. This CDR3 has 14 amino acids. Germline loops: CDR1 SGHDN, CDR2 FVKESK. Full variable domain (outside the CDR3, taken from reference TRBV14 and TRBJ2-7): EAGVTQFPSHSVIEKGQTVTLRCDPISGHDNLYWYRRVMGKEIKFLLHFVKESKQDESGMPNNRFLAERTGGTYSTLKVQPAELEDSGVYFCASSRRDLTYEQYFGPGTRLTVT.

This clonotype came up a few times. The chain couples TRBV18 to TRBJ2-7; the D gene is possibly TRBD2 (5 bases). V lost 6 bases, J lost 7 bases, and 13 bases lay in between. The CDR3 totals 12 residues. The germline gives CDR1 KGHSH, CDR2 LQKENI. CDR3 sequence: CASSPLREEQYF. For the CDR3, the DNA is TGTGCCAGCTCTCCCCTGAGGGAGGAGCAGTACTTC.

This clonotype was seen repeatedly, ten times or more. The chain joins TRBV5-1 to TRBJ1-6; D may be TRBD1 (6 bases). Germline values: CDR1 SGHRS, CDR2 YFSETQ. The CDR3 is made up of 18 amino acids. Trimming took 4 bases from V and 9 from J, leaving 26 bases between them. The CDR3 DNA reads as TGCGCCAGCAGCCCATTTGGGGGCGTAGTGGCATCCGGTTCACCCCTCCACTTT. Translation: CASSPFGGVVASGSPLHF.

The chain employs TRBV29-1 and TRBJ1-1, with TRBD1 as a possible D gene (6 bases). From germline, CDR1 is SQVTM and CDR2 ANQGSEA. With 5 bases removed from V and 0 bases from J, the gap between germline ends came to 19 bases. The CDR3 consists of 16 residues. The CDR3 is CSVLFRGKPMNTEAFF. The CDR3 coding sequence is TGCAGCGTTCTTTTCAGGGGAAAGCCGATGAACACTGAAGCTTTCTTT.

This clonotype was observed a few times. The conserved phenylalanine or tryptophan normally closing the CDR3 is absent here, so this likely arose from a read error. The rearrangement uses TRBV20-1 and TRBJ1-4, with D tentatively TRBD1 (6 bases). Trimming took 4 bases from V and 0 from J, leaving 15 bases between them. CDR1 DFQATT and CDR2 SNEGSKA come from the germline V gene (reference sequence). The CDR3 is 16 amino acids. CDR3 region: CSAKPGTFATNEKLFC. The CDR3 DNA follows: TGCAGTGCTAAGCCCGGGACATTCGCAACTAATGAAAAACTGTTTTGT.

This clonotype was counted a few times. The gene calls are TRBV6-2 or TRBV6-3 and TRBJ1-5, with D uncertain. The V end was cut by 1 base, the J end by 0 bases, with 4 bases between. The CDR3 is 14 amino acids. CDR1 and CDR2 from the germline V gene are MNHEY and SVGEGT. The CDR3 DNA sequence: TGTGCCAGCAGTTACTGGGGTAGCAATCAGCCCCAGCATTTT. Translation: CASSYWGSNQPQHF.

This clonotype came up many times. The rearrangement uses TRBV19 and TRBJ2-3; no clear D gene. The germline CDR1 and CDR2 sequences are LNHDA and SQIVND (reference sequence). CDR3 length: 13 residues. Trimming removed 10 bases at V and 3 bases at J, with 14 bases between. The CDR3 DNA sequence: TGTGCCACCCGACCAGCAGCGACAGATACGCAGTATTTT. Amino acids: CATRPAATDTQYF. Complete variable domain (other parts from reference TRBV19 and TRBJ2-3): DGGITQSPKYLFRKEGQNVTLSCEQNLNHDAMYWYRQDPGQGLRLIYYSQIVNDFQKGDIAEGYSVSREKKESFPLTVTSAQKNPTAFYLCATRPAATDTQYFGPGTRLTVL.

There are many counts of this clonotype. This chain uses TRBV29-1 with TRBJ1-1, with D perhaps matching TRBD1 (5 bases). The germline V and J ends were trimmed by 6 bases and 9 bases, with 17 bases remaining between them. This CDR3 has 12 amino acids. Germline V gene data show CDR1 as SQVTM and CDR2 as ANQGSEA. For the CDR3, the DNA is TGCAGCGTGGGGGGTTATAGGGGACAAGCTTTCTTT. Translating it yields CSVGGYRGQAFF. Full variable domain (outside the CDR3, taken from reference TRBV29-1 and TRBJ1-1): SAVISQKPSRDICQRGTSLTIQCQVDSQVTMMFWYRQQPGQSLTLIATANQGSEATYESGFVIDKFPISRPNLTFSTLTVSNMSPEDSSIYLCSVGGYRGQAFFGQGTRLTVV.

Only a few counts were recorded for this clonotype. This chain uses TRBV4-1 with TRBJ1-2; 7 nucleotides match TRBD1. Trimming took 3 bases from V and 2 from J; bases not matched to a gene: 12. The V gene's germline CDR1 is MGHRA and CDR2 YSYEKL. This CDR3 spans 17 amino acids. The CDR3 spells CASSQDPTGTANYGYTF. In DNA form, the CDR3 reads TGCGCCAGCAGCCAGGACCCCACCGGGACAGCGAACTATGGCTACACCTTC.

This clonotype was seen many times. The genes are TRBV3-1 and TRBJ2-3; 9 positions match TRBD1. J was trimmed by 4 bases and V by 3 bases; bases with no gene match: 2. The CDR3 is 14 amino acids. In germline, CDR1 is LGHDT, CDR2 YNNKEL (reference sequence). The CDR3 nucleotides read TGTGCCAGCAGCCAGCGACAGGGGGCAGATACGCAGTATTTT. Its protein product is CASSQRQGADTQYF.

This clonotype was detected many times. The chain joins TRBV2 to TRBJ2-1; 7 bases fit TRBD2. This CDR3 region has 16 residues. V lost 4 bases to trimming and J lost 0 bases; unmatched junction nucleotides: 6. CDR1 and CDR2 from the germline V gene are SNHLY and FYNNEI. The CDR3 DNA sequence: TGTGCCAGCAGTGGGCTAGCGGAAGTCTCCTACAATGAGCAGTTCTTC. Its translation: CASSGLAEVSYNEQFF.

This clonotype was picked up a small number of times. CDR3 sequence (DNA): TGTGCCAGCAGTTTATTAGGCGCTCCCGAGCAGTTCTTC. Translated: CASSLLGAPEQFF. The chain uses TRBV27 and TRBJ2-1; D remains unclear. Trimming stripped 1 base from V and 10 bases from J, with 11 bases between. CDR1 is MNHEY and CDR2 is SMNVEV in the germline V gene (reference sequence). This CDR3 comprises 13 residues.

The rearrangement joins TRBV6-2 or TRBV6-3 to TRBJ1-1; D is uncertain. V was clipped by 0 bases and J by 1 base, with 12 bases between them. The CDR3 runs to 16 residues. CDR1 MNHEY and CDR2 SVGEGT come from the germline V gene. DNA of the CDR3: TGTGCCAGCAGTTACTCGATGGGAGGGAAGAACACTGAAGCTTTCTTT. Translation gives CASSYSMGGKNTEAFF.

This clonotype showed up many times. The chain has TRBV29-1 and TRBJ1-1; no reliable D call. Trimming removed 8 bases from V and 4 bases from J, with 17 bases in between. CDR3 length: 13 amino acids. Germline CDR1 SQVTM, CDR2 ANQGSEA. DNA for the CDR3: TGCAGCTTACATCCAACTTGGGGCACTGAAGCTTTCTTT. This codes for CSLHPTWGTEAFF.

This clonotype has more than one count but fewer than ten. The gene calls are TRBV28 and TRBJ1-2, with D maybe TRBD1 (5 bases). CDR3 length: 14 amino acids. Germline values: CDR1 MDHEN, CDR2 SYDVKM. V was pared by 6 bases and J by 4 bases, with 15 bases between. CDR3 loop: CASRSQGEFYGYTF. Here the CDR3 DNA reads TGTGCCAGCAGATCTCAGGGCGAGTTCTATGGCTACACCTTC.

The CDR3 protein is CASSSATGGIRGGTQYF. The DNA for the CDR3 is TGTGCCAGCAGCTCCGCTACAGGGGGGATTAGAGGTGGGACCCAGTACTTC. The gene calls are TRBV27 and TRBJ2-5, with 8 nucleotides matching TRBD1. J lost 7 bases, V lost 6 bases, and 19 bases had no gene match. Germline-derived CDR1 and CDR2 are MNHEY and SMNVEV (reference sequence). The CDR3 spans 17 residues.